The entry that follows covers one T cell receptor beta chain sequence. This CDR3 has 15 amino acids. V trimming: 7 bases; J trimming: 0 bases; junction bases outside the gene matches: 5. CDR1 is LNHDA and CDR2 is SQIVND in the germline V gene (reference sequence). The data were taken from a study of blood T cell repertoires in COVID-19. Study background: Italy, Spain and the United States were the sources of the convalescent and acute COVID-19 samples.

Original processing notes: The assay estimated nucleated cells by amplifying reference gene primers. Some clones are missing from TCRdb's copy, which holds only in-frame ones; the method was immunoSEQ multiplex PCR. V and J calls and clone size follow that table, whereas D and trimming were derived from the DNA. The data contain 60,000 to 70,000 clones, roughly four fifths of them singletons. Material: peripheral blood. The chain couples TRBV19 to TRBJ2-2, with 7 bases identical to TRBD2. This TCR was sampled from an elderly woman with acute or convalescent COVID-19. CDR3: CASTVAGANTGELFF. DNA of the CDR3: TGTGCCAGTACCGTAGCGGGTGCGAACACCGGGGAGCTGTTTTTT.